The T cell receptor beta chain described here comes from a study of post-analysis software for immune sequencing data. Study results and limitations: Those with multiple sclerosis, the patient group, showed significantly lower normalized Chao1 diversity than controls. In patients, about five TRBV segments were more frequent than in controls, with TRBV5-6, TRBV5-1 and TRBV20-1 among them.

Germline CDR1 reads SNHLY; CDR2 reads FYNNEI. The CDR3 covers 12 residues. Points on this clonotype: The antigen remains undetermined.

Presence of unique molecular identifiers characterized the TCR beta cDNA libraries. In TCRdb, the PCR reads were re-called with MiXCR into one record per CDR3 protein. The repertoire consists of more than 450,000 distinct CDR3 sequences, with around 34% occurring once and the leading ten covering 6%. Sequenced: blood. This TCR derives from a girl aged 2-17 years with multiple sclerosis. This chain links TRBV2 with TRBJ2-5; D is uncertain. The closer fit of TRBJ2-4 to the DNA end suggests the J call may be wrong. In DNA, the CDR3 is TGTGCCAGCAGTGAGCGGCGACACATTCAGTACTTC. It specifies CASSERRHIQYF.